Below are 19 T cell receptor beta chains sequenced from a single sample in a study of chemoradiotherapy in HPV16-positive cancers. Assay used: immunoSEQ multiplex PCR; TCRdb lists only in-frame clones, some missing. Of roughly 3,000 clones in the sample, roughly nine tenths are singletons; the top ten hold over 3%. The sequences come from tumor tissue, collected from a patient who underwent chemoradiotherapy. These receptors all come from a human donor with HPV-associated anogenital cancer.

The chain combines TRBV9 with TRBJ1-2; D may be TRBD1 (5 bases). The CDR3 consists of 13 residues. Looked up from germline, CDR1 is SGDLS and CDR2 is YYNGEE. V lost 4 bases and J 4 bases, leaving 11 bases between the germline ends. The DNA of the CDR3 is TGTGCCAGCAGCCCAAAGGGGACCTATGGCTACACCTTC. Translation gives CASSPKGTYGYTF.

The chain combines TRBV9 with TRBJ2-1; D unclear. V was pared by 0 bases and J by 5 bases, with 6 bases between. Germline lookup yields CDR1 SGDLS and CDR2 YYNGEE. There are 13 residues in the CDR3. The CDR3 protein is CASSVDFDNEQFF. The CDR3 bases are TGTGCCAGCAGCGTAGACTTTGACAATGAGCAGTTCTTC. Full variable domain (rest looked up from reference TRBV9 and TRBJ2-1): DSGVTQTPKHLITATGQRVTLRCSPRSGDLSVYWYQQSLDQGLQFLIQYYNGEERAKGNILERFSAQQFPDLHSELNLSSLELGDSALYFCASSVDFDNEQFFGPGTRLTVL.

The CDR3 sequence is CASSYSQNTGELFF. The CDR3 region has the DNA TGTGCCAGCAGTTACTCGCAAAACACCGGGGAGCTGTTTTTT. The gene calls are TRBV6-5 and TRBJ2-2, with D unresolved. The V gene lost 0 bases and the J gene lost 2 bases, with 4 bases spanning the gap. Germline V CDR1 and CDR2: MNHEY, SVGAGI. The CDR3 runs 14 residues.

The chain combines TRBV10-3 with TRBJ1-5; TRBD1 is a possible D gene (5 bases). Germline CDR1 reads ENHRY; CDR2 reads SYGVKD. The CDR3 is 14 residues long. Trimming stripped 8 bases from V and 5 bases from J, with 16 bases between. CDR3 sequence (DNA): TGTGCCATCTCCCGGGCAGGGAACGATCAGCCCCAGCATTTT. This sequence encodes CAISRAGNDQPQHF.

V usage is TRBV11-2 and J usage is TRBJ2-3; 14 bases map to TRBD2. After removal of 4 bases from V and 11 bases from J, the junction contained 11 bases not matched to a gene. CDR1 SGHAT and CDR2 FQNNGV come from the germline V gene. The CDR3 is 16 amino acids. Here the CDR3 reads CASSSAGGLAGVGQYF. CDR3 nucleotide sequence: TGTGCCAGCAGCTCGGCCGGGGGACTAGCGGGAGTCGGGCAGTATTTT.

The V gene is TRBV7-2, the J gene TRBJ2-4, with TRBD1 matching 9 bases. The CDR3 length is 21 residues. The V gene end was trimmed by 0 bases and the J gene end by 7 bases; junction bases not matched to a gene: 22. Germline V gene lookup returns CDR1 SGHTA and CDR2 FQGNSA. The CDR3 region is CASSLAGDPKTGGKLRNIQYF. The CDR3 region has the DNA TGTGCCAGCAGCTTAGCGGGGGACCCAAAGACAGGGGGTAAATTAAGGAACATTCAGTACTTC. Supplemented by reference TRBV7-2 and TRBJ2-4, the full variable domain reads GAGVSQSPSNKVTEKGKDVELRCDPISGHTALYWYRQSLGQGLEFLIYFQGNSAPDKSGLPSDRFSAERTGGSVSTLTIQRTQQEDSAVYLCASSLAGDPKTGGKLRNIQYFGAGTRLSVL.

The chain recombines TRBV7-2 with TRBJ1-1; TRBD1 might be the D (5 bases). V lost 6 bases, J lost 1 base, and 9 bases lay in between. This CDR3 has 13 residues. From germline, CDR1 is SGHTA and CDR2 FQGNSA. CDR3 protein: CASRRTRNTEAFF. DNA of the CDR3: TGTGCCAGCAGACGGACAAGGAACACTGAAGCTTTCTTT. The full variable domain, completed using reference TRBV7-2 and TRBJ1-1, is GAGVSQSPSNKVTEKGKDVELRCDPISGHTALYWYRQSLGQGLEFLIYFQGNSAPDKSGLPSDRFSAERTGGSVSTLTIQRTQQEDSAVYLCASRRTRNTEAFFGQGTRLTVV.

J is TRBJ2-7 and V is TRBV10-3; D uncertain. The CDR3 loop spans 12 amino acids. Germline CDR1 reads ENHRY; CDR2 reads SYGVKD. Trimming removed 3 bases from V and 7 bases from J, with 10 bases in between. The CDR3: CAISDPPREQYF. CDR3 DNA sequence: TGTGCCATCAGTGATCCTCCGAGGGAGCAGTACTTC.

A remark on this clone: One junction end does not reproduce the germline sequence, and a read error may be involved. The V gene is TRBV27, the J gene TRBJ1-1; D not resolved. Germline V gene data show CDR1 as MNHEY and CDR2 as SMNVEV (reference sequence). The CDR3 spans 14 residues. The CDR3 sequence: CASSLGGVKTEAFF. CDR3 nucleotide sequence: TGTGCCAGCAGTTTAGGCGGGGTGAAGACTGAAGCTTTCTTT.

This chain connects TRBV19 to TRBJ2-1, with 12 nucleotides matching TRBD2. CDR1 LNHDA and CDR2 SQIVND come from the germline V gene (reference sequence). Trimming cost V 4 bases and J 7 bases; bases outside gene matches: 5. This CDR3 is 15 amino acids long. The DNA for the CDR3 is TGTGCCAGTAGTAAGACTAGCGGGAGTTTTAATGAGCAGTTCTTC. This gives the protein CASSKTSGSFNEQFF.

This sequence joins TRBV25-1 and TRBJ1-2, with TRBD1 matching 7 bases. Germline V gene lookup returns CDR1 MGHDK and CDR2 SYGVNS. The CDR3 loop spans 16 amino acids. V was pared by 2 bases and J by 3 bases, with 9 bases of the junction left unmatched. CDR3 nucleotides: TGTGCCAGCAGTGAAGGGACCCGACAGGGTTACTATGGCTACACCTTC. This codes for CASSEGTRQGYYGYTF.

The V gene is TRBV6-5, the J gene TRBJ2-2, with D perhaps TRBD1 or TRBD2 (6 bases each). CDR3 length: 14 residues. Germline assignment: CDR1 MNHEY and CDR2 SVGAGI. The V end lost 5 bases, the J end lost 4 bases, and 11 bases lay between the germline ends. CDR3 sequence reads: CASSRGGGTGELFF. The DNA of the CDR3 is TGTGCCAGCAGTAGAGGGGGAGGCACCGGGGAGCTGTTTTTT.

V and J are TRBV5-1 and TRBJ1-1, with D uncertain. This CDR3 contains 14 residues. Per the germline V gene, CDR1 is SGHRS and CDR2 is YFSETQ. V lost 2 bases and J 1 base, leaving 9 bases between the germline ends. In DNA, the CDR3 is TGCGCCAGCAGCTTTAAGGGCCAGAACACTGAAGCTTTCTTT. Protein sequence: CASSFKGQNTEAFF.

This CDR3 reads CASTDGAGRSYEQYF. CDR3 sequence (DNA): TGCGCCAGCACCGATGGGGCAGGGAGGTCCTACGAGCAGTACTTC. The chain combines TRBV5-1 with TRBJ2-7; a possible D gene is TRBD2 (6 bases). Germline CDR1 and CDR2: SGHRS and YFSETQ. Trimming removed 6 bases from V and 1 base from J, with 17 bases in between. The CDR3 is 15 amino acids.

This clone was seen only once. The chain joins TRBV5-6 to TRBJ2-1; 10 nucleotides match TRBD1. V lost 3 bases, J lost 2 bases, and 2 bases stayed unmatched. Germline CDR1 and CDR2: SGHDT and YYEEEE. The CDR3 sequence is 15 residues long. CDR3 nucleotides: TGTGCCAGCAGCTGGGGACAGGGGACCTACAATGAGCAGTTCTTC. Translation: CASSWGQGTYNEQFF.

The count of this clone is one. The rearrangement joins TRBV29-1 to TRBJ1-4; 9 bases map to TRBD1. Germline V gene sequence: CDR1 SQVTM, CDR2 ANQGSEA. The CDR3 has 15 amino acids. CDR3 protein: CSASLPGTGNEKLFF. The CDR3 DNA is TGCAGTGCGTCCCTACCGGGGACAGGGAATGAAAAACTGTTTTTT.

The chain combines TRBV5-1 with TRBJ2-5; no firm D call. Germline V gene data show CDR1 as SGHRS and CDR2 as YFSETQ. Trimming removed 0 bases from V and 0 bases from J, with 9 bases in between. The CDR3 totals 15 residues. The CDR3 loop is CASSLADRDQETQYF. CDR3 sequence (DNA): TGCGCCAGCAGCTTGGCGGATAGGGACCAAGAGACCCAGTACTTC.

This clone rates as large. This chain connects TRBV6-1 to TRBJ2-1; D gene uncertain. In germline, CDR1 is MNHNS, CDR2 SASEGT. V shed 4 bases and J shed 0 bases, with 13 bases lying between them. This CDR3 has 16 residues. The chain's CDR3 is CASSAETVSSYNEQFF. Written as DNA, the CDR3 is TGTGCCAGCAGTGCGGAGACTGTGAGCTCCTACAATGAGCAGTTCTTC.

The chain employs TRBV4-1 and TRBJ1-2, with 8 nucleotides matching TRBD1. The CDR3 loop spans 14 amino acids. Per the germline V gene, CDR1 is MGHRA and CDR2 is YSYEKL. V lost 2 bases to trimming and J lost 3 bases; unmatched junction nucleotides: 2. The DNA for the CDR3 is TGCGCCAGCAGCCAACCGACAGGGGACTATGGCTACACCTTC. It translates to CASSQPTGDYGYTF.